This T cell receptor beta chain was sequenced in a study of beta chain features in type 1 diabetes. Every bit of the isolated RNA underwent reverse transcription, so sequencing read expressed TCRB transcripts. Data came from immunoSEQ multiplex PCR; TCRdb stores just in-frame clones and leaves some out. The sample yields roughly 230,000 clones, 9.6% seen once. V was clipped by 5 bases and J by 6 bases, with 10 bases between them. The V gene's germline CDR1 is SGHTA and CDR2 FQGTGA. The CDR3 has 13 amino acids. The chain employs TRBV7-3 and TRBJ2-2; no firm D call. Sequencing input: naive CD4+ T cells from blood. The sequence was obtained from a young woman in good health. The CDR3 region is CASSLTPPGELFF. Here the CDR3 DNA reads TGTGCCAGCAGCCTGACACCCCCCGGGGAGCTGTTTTTT.